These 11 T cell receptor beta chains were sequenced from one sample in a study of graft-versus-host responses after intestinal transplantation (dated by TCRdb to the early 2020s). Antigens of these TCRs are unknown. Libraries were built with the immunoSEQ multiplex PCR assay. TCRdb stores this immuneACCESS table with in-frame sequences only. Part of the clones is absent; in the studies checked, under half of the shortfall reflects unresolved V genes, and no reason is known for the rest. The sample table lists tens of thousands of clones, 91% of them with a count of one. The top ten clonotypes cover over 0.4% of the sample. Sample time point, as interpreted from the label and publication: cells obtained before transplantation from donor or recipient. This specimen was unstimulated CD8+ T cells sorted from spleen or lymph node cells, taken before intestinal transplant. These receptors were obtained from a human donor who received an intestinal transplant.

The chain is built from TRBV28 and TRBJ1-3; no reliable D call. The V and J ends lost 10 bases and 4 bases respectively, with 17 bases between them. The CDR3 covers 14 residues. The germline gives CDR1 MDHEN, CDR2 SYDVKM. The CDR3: CATLTSGPGNTIYF. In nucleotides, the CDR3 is TGTGCCACTCTCACGAGCGGACCAGGAAACACCATATATTTT.

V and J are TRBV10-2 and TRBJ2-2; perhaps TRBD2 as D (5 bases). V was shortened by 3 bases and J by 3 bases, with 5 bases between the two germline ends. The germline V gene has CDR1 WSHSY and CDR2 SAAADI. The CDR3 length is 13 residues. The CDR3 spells CASSEADTGELFF. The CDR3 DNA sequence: TGCGCCAGCAGTGAAGCGGACACCGGGGAGCTGTTTTTT.

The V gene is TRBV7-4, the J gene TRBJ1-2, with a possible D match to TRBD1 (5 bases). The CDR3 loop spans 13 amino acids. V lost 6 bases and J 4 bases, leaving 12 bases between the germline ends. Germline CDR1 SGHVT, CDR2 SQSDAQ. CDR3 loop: CASREQALYGYTF. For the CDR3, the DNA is TGTGCCAGCAGGGAACAGGCGCTCTATGGCTACACCTTC. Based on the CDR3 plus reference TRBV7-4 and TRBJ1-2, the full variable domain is GAGVSQSPRYKVAKRGRDVALRCDSISGHVTLYWYRQTLGQGSEVLTYSQSDAQRDKSGRPSGRFSAERPERSVSTLKIQRTEQGDSAVYLCASREQALYGYTFGSGTRLTVV.

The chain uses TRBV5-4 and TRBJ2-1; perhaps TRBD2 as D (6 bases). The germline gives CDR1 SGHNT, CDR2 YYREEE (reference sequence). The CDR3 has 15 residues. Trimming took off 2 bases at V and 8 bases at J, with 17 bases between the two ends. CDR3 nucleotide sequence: TGTGCCAGCAGCTTTAGCGGCCATGTTCCGGATGAGCAGTTCTTC. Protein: CASSFSGHVPDEQFF.

The CDR3 DNA reads TGTGCCAGTGGGGCGGGGGTAAGCAATCAGCCCCAGCATTTT. This encodes CASGAGVSNQPQHF. The chain carries TRBV19 and TRBJ1-5; possibly TRBD1 for D (5 bases). The length of the CDR3 is 14 residues. CDR1 and CDR2 from the germline V gene are LNHDA and SQIVND (reference sequence). Trimming took 8 bases from V and 1 from J, leaving 12 bases between them. The entire variable domain, with the rest obtained from reference TRBV19 and TRBJ1-5, is as follows: DGGITQSPKYLFRKEGQNVTLSCEQNLNHDAMYWYRQDPGQGLRLIYYSQIVNDFQKGDIAEGYSVSREKKESFPLTVTSAQKNPTAFYLCASGAGVSNQPQHFGDGTRLSIL.

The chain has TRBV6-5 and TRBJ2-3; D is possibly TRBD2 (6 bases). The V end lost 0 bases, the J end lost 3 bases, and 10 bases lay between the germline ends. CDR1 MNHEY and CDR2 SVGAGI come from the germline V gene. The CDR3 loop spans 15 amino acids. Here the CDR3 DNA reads TGTGCCAGCAGTTACTCCGGGGGATGGACAGATACGCAGTATTTT. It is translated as CASSYSGGWTDTQYF.

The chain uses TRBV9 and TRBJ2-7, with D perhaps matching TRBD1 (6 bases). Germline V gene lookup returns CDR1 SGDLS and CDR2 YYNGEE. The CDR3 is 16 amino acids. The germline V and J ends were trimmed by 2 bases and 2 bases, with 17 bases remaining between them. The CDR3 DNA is TGTGCCAGCAGCGTGACCGGGACCCCAGGGGCCTACGAGCAGTACTTC. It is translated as CASSVTGTPGAYEQYF.

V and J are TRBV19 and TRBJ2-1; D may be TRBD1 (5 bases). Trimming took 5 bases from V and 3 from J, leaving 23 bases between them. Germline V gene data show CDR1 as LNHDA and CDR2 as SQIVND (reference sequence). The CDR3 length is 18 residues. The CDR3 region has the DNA TGTGCCAGTAGTGGGTTGGCAGGGCAAAGGGTCGGCTACAATGAGCAGTTCTTC. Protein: CASSGLAGQRVGYNEQFF.

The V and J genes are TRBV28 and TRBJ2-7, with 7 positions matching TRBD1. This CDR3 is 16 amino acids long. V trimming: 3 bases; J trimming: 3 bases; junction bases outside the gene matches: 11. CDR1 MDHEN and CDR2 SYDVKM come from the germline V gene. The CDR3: CASSFPRTGSYYEQYF. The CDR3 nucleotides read TGTGCCAGCAGTTTCCCCCGGACAGGATCCTACTACGAGCAGTACTTC.

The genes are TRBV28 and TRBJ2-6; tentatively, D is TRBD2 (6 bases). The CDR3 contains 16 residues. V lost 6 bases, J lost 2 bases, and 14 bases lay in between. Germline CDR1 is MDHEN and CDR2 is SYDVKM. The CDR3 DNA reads TGTGCCAGCAGCCCCTGGGGGGAGGCTGGGGCCAACGTCCTGACTTTC. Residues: CASSPWGEAGANVLTF.

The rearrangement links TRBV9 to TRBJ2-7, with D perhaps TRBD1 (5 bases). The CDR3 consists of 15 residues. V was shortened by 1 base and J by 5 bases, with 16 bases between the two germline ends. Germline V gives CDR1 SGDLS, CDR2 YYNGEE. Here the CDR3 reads CASSVSWQGRDEQYF. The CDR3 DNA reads TGTGCCAGCAGCGTAAGCTGGCAGGGAAGGGACGAGCAGTACTTC.